The 21 T cell receptor beta chains below were found in one sample sequenced in a study of T cell responses to AZD1222 COVID-19 vaccine. Here immunoSEQ multiplex PCR was the method, and the copy in TCRdb shows in-frame clones only, minus some. The sample shows around 160,000 clones, about 90% of them seen only once. This specimen was peripheral blood, taken 28 days after the second AZD1222 dose. The receptor set was obtained from an adult who received the AZD1222 COVID-19 vaccine.

This chain links TRBV12-5 with TRBJ1-1; D is possibly TRBD1 (5 bases). Trimming left V 0 bases short and J 0 bases short, with 14 bases between. Germline V gene sequence: CDR1 LGHNT, CDR2 FRNRAP. The CDR3 is 17 amino acids. The CDR3 bases are TGTGCTAGTGGTTTGGTAAGTCAGGGTCGCATGAACACTGAAGCTTTCTTT. Translation: CASGLVSQGRMNTEAFF.

This chain uses TRBV5-4 with TRBJ2-5; D might be TRBD2 (5 bases). CDR1 and CDR2 from the germline V gene are SGHNT and YYREEE (reference sequence). The CDR3 contains 15 residues. V was shortened by 7 bases and J by 1 base, with 17 bases between the two germline ends. As DNA, the CDR3 is TGTGCCAGCGGTTCACAAGCGGACCCCCAAGAGACCCAGTACTTC. Protein sequence: CASGSQADPQETQYF. Together with reference TRBV5-4 and TRBJ2-5, the CDR3 gives the full variable domain: ETGVTQSPTHLIKTRGQQVTLRCSSQSGHNTVSWYQQALGQGPQFIFQYYREEENGRGNFPPRFSGLQFPNYSSELNVNALELDDSALYLCASGSQADPQETQYFGPGTRLLVL.

The rearrangement uses TRBV29-1 and TRBJ2-6; 8 nucleotides align to TRBD1. CDR3 length equals 17 residues. Per germline, CDR1 SQVTM and CDR2 ANQGSEA. Trimming cost V 3 bases and J 4 bases; bases outside gene matches: 11. DNA for the CDR3: TGCAGCGTTGAGAGCGACAGGGGAGGCTCCGGGGCCAACGTCCTGACTTTC. It translates to CSVESDRGGSGANVLTF.

As for this clone: No DNA is shown, since the ends of the CDR3 on it are uncertain; the CDR3 is the one TCRdb lists. The genes are TRBV15 and TRBJ1-5; TRBD1 is the table's D call, not checked against the DNA. CDR1 and CDR2 from the germline V gene are LNHNV and YYDKDF (reference sequence). The CDR3 length is 18 residues, termini included. The CDR3 spells CATSSILVRISSNQPQHF.

This clone is a singleton in its sample. The V and J genes are TRBV21-1 and TRBJ2-3. TRBV21-1 is a pseudogene. The CDR3 has 15 amino acids. CDR3 residues: CASSKVDRSTDTQYF. The CDR3 DNA sequence: TGTGCCAGCAGCAAAGTGGACCGTAGCACAGATACGCAGTATTTT.

J is TRBJ1-4 and V is TRBV27, with TRBD1 matching over 7 bases. The germline V gene encodes CDR1 MNHEY and CDR2 SMNVEV (reference sequence). The CDR3 has 15 residues. The ends lost 6 bases at V and 8 bases at J; junction bases unmatched: 12. CDR3 in amino acids: CASRRNTGEGEKLFF. The CDR3, as DNA: TGTGCCAGCAGACGAAATACAGGGGAAGGGGAAAAACTGTTTTTT.

The V call is TRBV11-3, the J call TRBJ1-5; D is undetermined. V was trimmed by 1 base and J by 4 bases, leaving 8 bases between them. The germline V gene encodes CDR1 SGHNT and CDR2 YENEEA. This CDR3 comprises 14 residues. CDR3 coding DNA: TGTGCCAGCAGCTTAGGATCAGAGAATCAGCCCCAGCATTTT. Residues: CASSLGSENQPQHF.

The rearrangement joins TRBV5-6 to TRBJ1-2; D is unresolved. The CDR3 is 15 residues long. V was shortened by 1 base and J by 0 bases, with 10 bases between the two germline ends. From germline, CDR1 is SGHDT and CDR2 YYEEEE. The CDR3 here is CASSLPTAPNYGYTF. The CDR3 DNA follows: TGTGCCAGCAGCTTGCCGACGGCCCCTAACTATGGCTACACCTTC. Combining the CDR3 with reference TRBV5-6 and TRBJ1-2 gives the whole variable domain DAGVTQSPTHLIKTRGQQVTLRCSPKSGHDTVSWYQQALGQGPQFIFQYYEEEERQRGNFPDRFSGHQFPNYSSELNVNALLLGDSALYLCASSLPTAPNYGYTFGSGTRLTVV.

The rearrangement joins TRBV7-2 to TRBJ2-3; D is unclear. Trimming took off 5 bases at V and 1 base at J, with 10 bases between the two ends. The germline V gene has CDR1 SGHTA and CDR2 FQGNSA. The CDR3 length is 14 residues. This chain's CDR3 is CASSKGLGTDTQYF. The CDR3 DNA is TGTGCCAGCAGCAAGGGCCTTGGCACAGATACGCAGTATTTT.

V is TRBV11-2 and J is TRBJ2-5, with D possibly being TRBD1 or TRBD2 (5 bases each). CDR1 SGHAT and CDR2 FQNNGV come from the germline V gene. The CDR3 is 18 amino acids. V was cut by 5 bases and J by 6 bases, with 28 bases left in between. In DNA form, the CDR3 reads TGTGCCAGCAGCGGGTTTGGGCTGGGGGTCGCCGGAGGAAAGACCCAGTACTTC. Amino acid sequence: CASSGFGLGVAGGKTQYF.

The J gene is TRBJ2-5, the V gene TRBV18, with D unresolved. Between the trimmed V and J ends, which lost 5 bases and 0 bases, there was a span of 13 bases. This CDR3 comprises 15 residues. Germline CDR1 reads KGHSH; CDR2 reads LQKENI. Written as DNA, the CDR3 is TGTGCCAGCTCATTTCTACCTGTGGACCAAGAGACCCAGTACTTC. It codes for CASSFLPVDQETQYF.

This clone has just one count. The chain carries TRBV12-3 or TRBV12-4 and TRBJ1-4; possibly TRBD1 for D (5 bases). The CDR3 loop spans 9 amino acids. V lost 6 bases and J 14 bases, leaving 7 bases between the germline ends. CDR3 DNA sequence: TGTGCCAGCAGCTGGGGGCTGTTTTTT. Encoded protein: CASSWGLFF.

The chain uses TRBV5-5 and TRBJ1-1; possibly TRBD1 for D (6 bases). V shed 4 bases and J shed 2 bases, with 18 bases lying between them. There are 16 residues in the CDR3. The germline gives CDR1 SGHKS, CDR2 YYEKEE (reference sequence). The CDR3 reads CASSRGDNRGNTEAFF. The CDR3 DNA reads TGTGCCAGCAGCCGAGGGGACAATAGGGGAAACACTGAAGCTTTCTTT.

The rearrangement joins TRBV19 to TRBJ1-1; tentatively, D is TRBD1 (6 bases). V lost 3 bases and J lost 5, with 16 bases in between. This CDR3 is 15 amino acids long. Germline CDR1 is LNHDA and CDR2 is SQIVND (reference sequence). CDR3 DNA: TGTGCCAGTAGTATTGTGTTAGCAGGGGCTACTGAAGCTTTCTTT. Translating it yields CASSIVLAGATEAFF.

The chain recombines TRBV5-5 with TRBJ1-6, with D perhaps matching TRBD1 (5 bases). The V end lost 0 bases, the J end lost 7 bases, and 11 bases lay between the germline ends. Germline values: CDR1 SGHKS, CDR2 YYEKEE (reference sequence). The CDR3 length is 15 residues. The CDR3 loop is CASSLGGVGNSPLHF. CDR3 DNA: TGTGCCAGCAGCTTGGGAGGGGTAGGAAATTCACCCCTCCACTTT.

The gene calls are TRBV13 and TRBJ2-3; 8 bases align to TRBD2. CDR1 is PRHDT, CDR2 FYEKMQ, per germline (reference sequence). V shed 4 bases and J 1 base; nucleotides not matched to a gene: 1. The CDR3 totals 14 residues. CDR3 amino acids: CASSSGLGTDTQYF. For the CDR3, the DNA is TGTGCCAGCAGCTCGGGACTAGGCACAGATACGCAGTATTTT. Filled out from reference TRBV13 and TRBJ2-3, the complete variable domain reads AAGVIQSPRHLIKEKRETATLKCYPIPRHDTVYWYQQGPGQDPQFLISFYEKMQSDKGSIPDRFSAQQFSDYHSELNMSSLELGDSALYFCASSSGLGTDTQYFGPGTRLTVL.

This chain joins TRBV3-1 (or the pseudogene TRBV3-2) and TRBJ2-5; 11 bases map to TRBD2. This CDR3 region has 17 residues. V trimming: 0 bases; J trimming: 6 bases; junction bases outside the gene matches: 9. The germline V gene encodes CDR1 LGHDT and CDR2 YNNKEL (reference sequence). The CDR3 is CASSQDRVAGGPQTQYF. CDR3 in DNA: TGTGCCAGCAGCCAAGATAGGGTAGCGGGAGGGCCCCAGACCCAGTACTTC.

The chain has TRBV11-1 and TRBJ2-4; either TRBD1 or TRBD2 may fit D (5 bases each). Germline values: CDR1 SGHAT, CDR2 FQDESV (reference sequence). The CDR3 is 16 amino acids. V was trimmed by 2 bases and J by 9 bases, leaving 20 bases between them. DNA for the CDR3: TGTGCCAGCAGCTTAAATGGACTGGCCCTTCAGGGCATTCAGTACTTC. This gives the protein CASSLNGLALQGIQYF.

This clone was seen only a few times. This chain uses TRBV14 with TRBJ2-7, with 7 nucleotides matching TRBD1. CDR3 size: 14 residues. The ends lost 6 bases at V and 3 bases at J; junction bases unmatched: 8. Germline values: CDR1 SGHDN, CDR2 FVKESK. The chain's CDR3 is CASSPGQANYEQYF. Written as DNA, the CDR3 is TGTGCCAGCAGTCCTGGACAGGCCAACTACGAGCAGTACTTC.

CDR3 in DNA: TGTGCCAGCTCACCACCGACAGGGGCTGGAAACACCATATATTTT. This translates into CASSPPTGAGNTIYF. The chain is built from TRBV18 and TRBJ1-3, with TRBD1 matching over 8 bases. V dropped 0 bases and J dropped 2; count of bases not matched to a gene: 0. This CDR3 is built from 15 residues. Per the germline V gene, CDR1 is KGHSH and CDR2 is LQKENI. The entire variable domain, with the rest obtained from reference TRBV18 and TRBJ1-3, is as follows: NAGVMQNPRHLVRRRGQEARLRCSPMKGHSHVYWYRQLPEEGLKFMVYLQKENIIDESGMPKERFSAEFPKEGPSILRIQQVVRGDSAAYFCASSPPTGAGNTIYFGEGSWLTVV.

The rearrangement joins TRBV19 to TRBJ1-3, with 8 bases fitting TRBD1. The ends lost 10 bases at V and 2 bases at J; junction bases unmatched: 4. Germline V gives CDR1 LNHDA, CDR2 SQIVND (reference sequence). There are 13 residues in the CDR3. CDR3 region: CATEQGAGNTIYF. The CDR3 DNA follows: TGTGCCACGGAACAGGGGGCTGGAAACACCATATATTTT.